The subject of this entry is one T cell receptor (beta chain). Its antigen is still unknown. Per-base quality was not reported, and no clone a single base away is much larger than it. This entry comes from a study of CD8+ T cells in alopecia areata (dated by TCRdb to the late 2010s). Concerning the study at large: Treated patients were enrolled in an open-label pilot trial of oral tofacitinib at 5 to 10 mg twice daily for moderate-to-severe alopecia areata. Scalp clonality was compared across normal scalp (n=4), patchy alopecia areata scalp (n=8), and alopecia totalis/universalis scalp (n=8). Disease severity in treated patients was measured with the SALT score, which quantifies the percentage of affected scalp surface area. TCRbeta CDR3 regions were amplified by immunoSEQ multiplex PCR with 35 Vbeta forward and 13 Jbeta reverse primers. Biopsies were taken from tofacitinib-treated patients at baseline and again at 4 and 24 weeks into treatment, and several of those patients also had a later scalp biopsy. In both human patients and the C3H/HeJ mouse model, the study applied high-throughput TCRbeta sequencing to look at T cell clonal expansion in alopecia areata. Scalp tissue and sorted CD4+ and CD8+ peripheral blood T cells from patchy and totalis/universalis alopecia areata patients and from healthy controls were covered by human TCRbeta sequencing. Patients stayed on tofacitinib for 6 to 18 months and then had 6 months of follow-up off drug so that delayed response and recurrence could be assessed. RNA was extracted with the PAXgene miRNA kit for fixed scalp, the miRNeasy kit for PBMCs, and the RNeasy kit for mouse skin. General study outcomes and caveats: Shared TCR sequences between patients were less evident than in mice, which may be partly attributable to HLA diversity in the patient population. Because the treated cohort was small and had only one nonresponder, larger studies are needed to examine links between baseline CD8+ expansion and response. Many expanded lesional clones persisted in scalp and blood during tofacitinib treatment, which may partly explain relapse after stopping treatment. Unlike mouse skin, where gammadelta T cells dominate, normal human skin contains resident alphabeta T cells that get sequenced too, which complicates analysis of the scalp TCR repertoire. Lesional scalp, especially in alopecia totalis/universalis, showed higher clonality and more expanded CD8+ clones than normal scalp, suggesting antigenic drive. Scalp clonality and the number of expanded CD8+ clones among the top 100 scalp clones were significantly decreased by tofacitinib.

The intended sense of this specimen's treatment or condition label: oral pan-JAK inhibitor, 5-10 mg twice daily. Lesional scalp punch biopsies and peripheral blood were collected from alopecia areata patients. PBMCs were isolated by density centrifugation and stained for CD3, CD4 and CD8, after which CD4+ and CD8+ T cells were sorted on a FACSAria. Libraries were constructed by the immunoSEQ multiplex PCR assay. To provide template for TCR sequencing, every sample had RNA extracted and reverse transcribed into cDNA. SuperScript III was used for first-strand cDNA synthesis, primed with a 2:1 mix of oligo-dT and random hexamers. A synthetic immune receptor repertoire was used to gauge amplification bias, and whatever bias remained was removed computationally. The original methods were these. Raw reads were preprocessed to remove errors, and CDR3 was defined by IMGT conventions from the conserved cysteine to phenylalanine. Clonality was computed as 1 minus the Shannon entropy, with the entropy normalized by log2 of the number of productive unique TCRs. Scalp TCRbeta sequences were cross-referenced with sorted blood CD4 and CD8 repertoires so that the CD4 or CD8 identity of scalp clones could be inferred. This is the immuneACCESS table as TCRdb keeps it, with only in-frame sequences that have V and J called. A part of the clones is gone; compared with another copy, unresolved V genes explain less than half, and the rest is unexplained. V and J calls and clone size are as listed in that table; D and trimming were resolved from the DNA. This sample comprises around 300,000 clones, roughly 60% of them detected only once. 0.75% to 0.95% of the sample lies in the top ten.

After removal of 5 bases from V and 6 bases from J, the junction retains 3 bases not matched to a gene. CDR1 and CDR2, per the germline V gene, are SGHDN and FVKESK. From the cysteine through the phenylalanine, the CDR3 covers 13 amino acids. CDR3 DNA only is kept here, 39 bases in frame from base 1. This TCR was sampled from a human donor with alopecia areata. The V gene is TRBV14 and the J gene is TRBJ2-3, with TRBD1 identical over 9 junction bases. This specimen consisted of CD4+ T cells sorted from blood, obtained around week 54, from a patient treated with tofacitinib. The sequenced DNA is TGTGCCAGCAGCATAGGACAGGGGGATACGCAGTATTTT. Its translation reads: CASSIGQGDTQYF.